Listed below are T cell receptor beta chains from one sample, sequenced in a study of beta chain features in type 1 diabetes. Profiled with immunoSEQ multiplex PCR; TCRdb holds only in-frame clones, not every one. The sample yields some 240,000 clones, 16% seen once. The sample consisted of naive CD4+ T cells from blood. The source of these receptors is a man aged 30 to 45 with type 1 diabetes. Both conserved end residues are part of each CDR3. A D gene is named only where the DNA matches it firmly. Clone size appears in some rows only: once, few, many, or a class for an expanded clone.

d_call clone_size j_call v_call cdr3_nt cdr3_aa
TRBD2 few TRBJ2-3 TRBV7-9 TGTGCCAGCAGCCCCATTACTAGCGCGGCTACGCAGTATTTT CASSPITSAATQYF
TRBD1 - TRBJ1-1 TRBV5-4 TGTGCCAGCAGCCGGGGGACAGGGACAAACACTGAAGCTTTCTTT CASSRGTGTNTEAFF
TRBD1 - TRBJ2-7 TRBV25-1 TGTGCCAGCAGTGAGGGGACGACAGGGTATCGAGAGCAGTACTTC CASSEGTTGYREQYF
- - TRBJ2-3 TRBV9 TGTGCCAGCAGCGATGCTAGGGGCACAGATACGCAGTATTTT CASSDARGTDTQYF
- few TRBJ2-7 TRBV18 TGTGCCAGCTCACCGGGGCTGGCTTCCTACGAGCAGTACTTC CASSPGLASYEQYF
- once TRBJ1-5 TRBV7-9 TGTGCCAGCAGCTCAACCGCAGGGAGTCAGCCCCAGCATTTT CASSSTAGSQPQHF
TRBD1 - TRBJ2-7 TRBV27 TGTGCCAGCAGTTTAAGGTCGGGACAGCCCTACGAGCAGTACTTC CASSLRSGQPYEQYF
- few TRBJ2-4 TRBV7-6 TGTGCCAGCAGCTTAGCCGGGGGCAGCGTTCAGTACTTC CASSLAGGSVQYF
- - TRBJ2-1 TRBV5-1 TGCGCCAGCAGCTTGGGCGACAGTGTCAATGAGCAGTTCTTC CASSLGDSVNEQFF
- few TRBJ2-5 TRBV7-2 TGTGCCAGCAGCTTCCCGGTAGAGACCCAGTACTTC CASSFPVETQYF
TRBD1 - TRBJ2-6 TRBV10-3 TGTGCCATCAGTGATAGGGGGCTCGACTCTGGGGCCAACGTCCTGACTTTC CAISDRGLDSGANVLTF
TRBD1 few TRBJ2-5 TRBV30 TGTGCCTGGAGTGTCAGACAGGGCCGTGAGACCCAGTACTTC CAWSVRQGRETQYF
TRBD1 - TRBJ2-3 TRBV25-1 TGTGCCAGCAGGGGACAGGGGGCGAGAAATACGCAGTATTTT CASRGQGARNTQYF
- - TRBJ2-5 TRBV27 TGTGCCAGCAGTGCACAGGGTGTAGAGACCCAGTACTTC CASSAQGVETQYF
- few TRBJ2-5 TRBV7-2 TGTGCCAGCAGCTTAGAACGTGGGGAGACCCAGTACTTC CASSLERGETQYF
TRBD1 - TRBJ1-1 TRBV29-1 TGCAGCGTGAACCGGGACAGCAACACTGAAGCTTTCTTT CSVNRDSNTEAFF
- few TRBJ2-5 TRBV5-1 TGCGCCAGCAGCTTTGCGGAAGAGACCCAGTACTTC CASSFAEETQYF
- - TRBJ1-2 TRBV30 TGTGCCTGGACAGACAGTGGATATGGCTACACCTTC CAWTDSGYGYTF